Detailed here is one T cell receptor (beta chain). The entry originates in a study of blood T cell repertoires in COVID-19. Trimming took 10 bases from V and 3 from J, leaving 19 bases between them. This CDR3 is 14 amino acids long. Per germline, CDR1 MNHEY and CDR2 SMNVEV (reference sequence). This table comes from immunoSEQ multiplex PCR, and its TCRdb copy is limited to in-frame clones, with some not included. The sample records approximately 120,000 clones, roughly 85% being singletons. The TCR sequence derives from a woman aged 80 or over with COVID-19, enrolled during active disease. Sequenced: peripheral blood. V is TRBV27 and J is TRBJ2-7; TRBD1 is a possible D gene (7 bases). CDR3 loop: CATKPEGQYYEQYF. The CDR3 coding sequence is TGTGCCACTAAACCGGAGGGACAGTACTACGAGCAGTACTTC.